A selection of T cell receptor beta chains follows, all from one sample in a study of long-term antiretroviral therapy in people with HIV. Only in-frame clones appear in the TCRdb table, and some are missing; sequencing was by immunoSEQ multiplex PCR. The sample has roughly 28,000 clones, 90% to 95% seen once; the top ten hold less than 10%. This specimen was unsorted PBMCs, taken 6.3 years after starting antiretroviral therapy. These receptors were collected from a man aged 25 to 45 with HIV. The conserved cysteine and the conserved F or W are not part of the CDR3 here.

CDR3aa: ASSLDGFRDRTDEQY
v_gene: TRBV28

CDR3aa: ASSPPGTAYEQY
v_gene: TRBV2

CDR3aa: ASSLFRGNEQF
v_gene: TRBV27

CDR3aa: ASIVTSGRGEQY
v_gene: TRBV28

CDR3aa: ASSLDPGGPYNEQF
v_gene: TRBV7-6

CDR3aa: ASSLYGGGVGETQY
v_gene: TRBV28

CDR3aa: ASSIQGGSSYEQY
v_gene: TRBV6-1

CDR3aa: ASSGETGTGNQPQH
v_gene: TRBV19

CDR3aa: ASSQDRRRSSTDTQY
v_gene: TRBV4-1

CDR3aa: ASSLWDRAGNEQF
v_gene: TRBV7-2

CDR3aa: ASSPRLAGTDTQY
v_gene: TRBV7-9

CDR3aa: ASSYGQGGEKLF
v_gene: TRBV6-5

CDR3aa: ASSFGTGSLNEQF
v_gene: TRBV5-4

CDR3aa: ASSGPSGTDTQY
v_gene: TRBV6-1

CDR3aa: ASSMGYNEQF
v_gene: TRBV19

CDR3aa: ASSLGGGGNEKLF
v_gene: TRBV7-9

CDR3aa: ASSPGQGDFTFYGYT
v_gene: TRBV18

CDR3aa: ASYSGGGAGANVLT
v_gene: TRBV27

CDR3aa: ASISFGWGEPEAF
v_gene: TRBV6-5

CDR3aa: AISEPKHGTEAF
v_gene: TRBV10-3

CDR3aa: ASSPPERFYTGELF
v_gene: TRBV13

CDR3aa: ASSQDLNKDYGYT
v_gene: TRBV4-1

CDR3aa: ASSPSSGANVLT
v_gene: TRBV5-4

CDR3aa: ASSPIQRTSTDTQY
v_gene: TRBV5-1

CDR3aa: ASSLGLATYNEQF
v_gene: TRBV11-2

CDR3aa: ASSYTTGAGTEAF
v_gene: TRBV25-1

CDR3aa: ASSPGTARGGNTIY
v_gene: TRBV11-2

CDR3aa: ASSLRGTATNEKLF
v_gene: TRBV28

CDR3aa: ASSITGGNQPQH
v_gene: TRBV19

CDR3aa: ASSLGLQGTQY
v_gene: TRBV7-3

CDR3aa: ASSLGFGSFPEQY
v_gene: TRBV9

CDR3aa: ASSESTGINSPLH
v_gene: TRBV10-1

CDR3aa: ATGQTGTSNYGYT
v_gene: TRBV6-1

CDR3aa: ASSAADGKLF
v_gene: TRBV9

CDR3aa: ASSRLAGGINEQF
v_gene: TRBV6-1

CDR3aa: ASSPSKRSNQPQH
v_gene: TRBV28

CDR3aa: ASSEAGISYNEQF
v_gene: TRBV2

CDR3aa: ASSLTTSGGAVEQF
v_gene: TRBV7-9

CDR3aa: ASSMGTYEQY
v_gene: TRBV19

CDR3aa: ASSALAGSYNEQF
v_gene: TRBV6-4

CDR3aa: ATTQAYAVYGYGYT
v_gene: TRBV19

CDR3aa: ASSMGPVSNQPQH
v_gene: TRBV5-4

CDR3aa: ACTGEGAHTGELF
v_gene: TRBV30

CDR3aa: ASSPEQRRGGGYT
v_gene: TRBV4-3

CDR3aa: ASSLDIRGSNQPQH
v_gene: TRBV7-2

CDR3aa: AWGLSGPEAF
v_gene: TRBV30

CDR3aa: ASSQDPTGTTQY
v_gene: TRBV4-2

CDR3aa: ASSRWDNEQF
v_gene: TRBV7-7

CDR3aa: SVEDSRQGAGEQY
v_gene: TRBV29-1

CDR3aa: ASSLNQGGTETQY
v_gene: TRBV27